These T cell receptor beta chains were read from a single sample in a study of blood T cell repertoires in COVID-19. Clones were sequenced by immunoSEQ multiplex PCR, and TCRdb holds only the in-frame ones, with some missing. Here the sample spans 230,000 or so clones, more than 65% being singletons. The specimen sequenced was peripheral blood. These receptors all come from a woman in her 40s who had recovered from COVID-19. Both conserved end residues are trimmed from each CDR3.

V	length	J	CDR3
TRBV10-3	10	TRBJ2-7	AISEYEGEQY
TRBV6-5	11	TRBJ2-7	ASSSPQTGEQY
TRBV3-1/TRBV3-2	12	TRBJ1-2	ASSQIRTEDGYT
TRBV9	11	TRBJ2-7	ASSTTGGYEQY
TRBV2	14	TRBJ1-4	ASSPSRQGPNEKLF
TRBV11-3	13	TRBJ2-5	ASRSTGGVDWTQY
TRBV9	12	TRBJ1-1	ASSVGAPVTEAF
TRBV3-1/TRBV3-2	12	TRBJ1-2	ASSHLTTFYGYT
TRBV5-1	13	TRBJ1-3	ASSLSGLSGNTIY
TRBV4-2	13	TRBJ1-3	ASSQVAGGGNTIY
TRBV5-5	10	TRBJ1-4	ASSLEKSQLF
TRBV11-3	12	TRBJ2-1	ASSLSWAHNEQF
TRBV7-2	11	TRBJ1-5	ASSSHDRQPQH
TRBV7-2	12	TRBJ1-1	ASSFDRANTEAF
TRBV4-2	14	TRBJ2-5	ASSQAQERGQETQY
TRBV10-2	15	TRBJ1-5	ASSDVGFGGFYQPQH
TRBV7-3	12	TRBJ2-3	ASSSGLSPDTQY
TRBV9	12	TRBJ1-1	ASSVEGSATEAF
TRBV18	13	TRBJ2-1	ASSALAGGSDEQF
TRBV29-1	10	TRBJ2-5	SVDGIQETQY
TRBV10-3	11	TRBJ2-2	ASSSPNTGELF
TRBV28	11	TRBJ1-2	ASSGRLGYGYT
TRBV7-2	14	TRBJ2-7	ASSSGHGGGSYEQY
TRBV6-5	11	TRBJ1-2	ASTVPGAAGYT
TRBV19	14	TRBJ2-5	ASSPSNRIGQETQY
TRBV5-1	14	TRBJ2-1	ASSLARGTTYNEQF
TRBV2	11	TRBJ1-2	ASRSGPEYGYT
TRBV19	12	TRBJ2-7	ASSIGRSSYEQY
TRBV10-1	11	TRBJ2-3	ASSGFQTDTQY
TRBV25-1	12	TRBJ2-7	ASSEWAALGEQY
TRBV11-2	11	TRBJ2-5	ASSSQGTETQY
TRBV7-2	12	TRBJ1-1	ASSFGTVFTEAF
TRBV29-1	11	TRBJ2-2	SGSFANTGELF
TRBV10-3	13	TRBJ2-7	AISESGGKFHEQY
TRBV11-3	11	TRBJ2-7	ASSSRGVYEQY
TRBV6-5	13	TRBJ1-2	ASSSRDRGNYGYT
TRBV7-6	12	TRBJ1-1	ASSSGTGGTEAF
TRBV5-1	13	TRBJ1-1	ASSLGAGANTEAF
TRBV28	13	TRBJ1-6	ASSYGSSYNSPLH
TRBV2	12	TRBJ2-4	ASSEHGAQDIQY
TRBV2	12	TRBJ2-5	ASSGAVHQETQY
TRBV19	14	TRBJ1-2	ASQWPRFGGNYGYT
TRBV11-3	16	TRBJ2-2	ASSDDPAGGPNTGELF
TRBV5-1	13	TRBJ2-7	ASRNNPGQGDEQY
TRBV5-1	12	TRBJ2-3	ASSLDSSTDTQY
TRBV2	13	TRBJ1-2	ASRLNTDRGYGYT
TRBV5-1	15	TRBJ2-1	ASSFFGQGSSYNEQF
TRBV7-2	12	TRBJ2-3	ASSFLLGTDTQY
TRBV7-2	13	TRBJ2-1	ASSLAGGPYNEQF
TRBV11-2	12	TRBJ2-7	ASSLMPGGYEQY
TRBV12-5	11	TRBJ1-3	ASGTPPGNTIY
TRBV10-2	11	TRBJ1-6	ASSDQGGSPLH
TRBV25-1	11	TRBJ1-2	ASSSGQVNGYT
TRBV5-1	14	TRBJ2-7	ASSLLPGGALNEQY
TRBV28	14	TRBJ1-2	ASSFDRGRSNYGYT
TRBV21-1	13	TRBJ2-3	ASSPPGQGTDTQY
TRBV6-2/TRBV6-3	12	TRBJ2-7	ASSASGGTYEQY
TRBV6-5	12	TRBJ2-7	ASSGTGGSYEQY
TRBV3-1/TRBV3-2	13	TRBJ1-2	ASSQGRGVNYGYT